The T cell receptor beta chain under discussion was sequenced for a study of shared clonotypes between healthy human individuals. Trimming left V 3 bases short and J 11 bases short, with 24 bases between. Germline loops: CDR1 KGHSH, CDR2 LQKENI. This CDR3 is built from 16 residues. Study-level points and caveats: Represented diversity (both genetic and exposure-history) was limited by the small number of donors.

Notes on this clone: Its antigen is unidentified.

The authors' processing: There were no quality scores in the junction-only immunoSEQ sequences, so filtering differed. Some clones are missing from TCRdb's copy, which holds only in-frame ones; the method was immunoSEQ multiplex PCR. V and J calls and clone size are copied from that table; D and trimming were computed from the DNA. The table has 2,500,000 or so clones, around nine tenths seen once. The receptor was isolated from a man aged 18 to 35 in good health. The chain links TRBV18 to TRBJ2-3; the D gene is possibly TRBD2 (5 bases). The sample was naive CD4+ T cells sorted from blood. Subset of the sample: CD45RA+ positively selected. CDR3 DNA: TGTGCCAGCTCACCCCCGGCCACTAGGGTTGGTTCCGTGCAGTATTTT. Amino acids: CASSPPATRVGSVQYF.